The clone carrying this T cell receptor (beta chain) rates as medium-sized. Its antigen is not known. Specified treatment: randomized to nivolumab then ipilimumab (arm A) or the reverse (arm B). Generated by immunoSEQ multiplex PCR, the TCRdb table keeps only in-frame clones and is missing some. The sample has some 740 clones; around 21% are singletons. V lost 2 bases and J lost 5; bases outside the gene matches: 7. This CDR3 has 17 amino acids. In germline, CDR1 is SGHNT, CDR2 YENEEA. This specimen belongs to a study of sequential checkpoint blockade in melanoma. Study-level results: Mutational load did not correlate with tumor T-cell fraction or clonality.

The specimen was tumor tissue (inferred from file names), collected from a patient given nivolumab and ipilimumab in sequence. The V and J genes are TRBV11-3 and TRBJ2-5; 14 bases match TRBD2. The sequence was collected from a human donor with melanoma. The CDR3, as DNA: TGTGCCAGCAGCTTAAGGGGACTAGCGGGAGACGGGGAGACCCAGTACTTC. Amino acids: CASSLRGLAGDGETQYF.